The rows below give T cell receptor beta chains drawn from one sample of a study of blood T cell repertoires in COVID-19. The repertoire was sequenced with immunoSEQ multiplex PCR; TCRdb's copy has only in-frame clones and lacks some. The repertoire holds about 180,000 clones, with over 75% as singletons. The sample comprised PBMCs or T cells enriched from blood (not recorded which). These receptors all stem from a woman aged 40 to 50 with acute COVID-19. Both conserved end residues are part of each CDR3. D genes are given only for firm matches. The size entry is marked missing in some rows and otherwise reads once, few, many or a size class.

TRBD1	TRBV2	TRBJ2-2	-	CASSWDRGGTGELFF	TGTGCCAGCAGTTGGGACAGGGGGGGCACCGGGGAGCTGTTTTTT
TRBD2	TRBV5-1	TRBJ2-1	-	CASSTSGSTHEQFF	TGCGCCAGCAGCACTAGCGGGAGTACCCATGAGCAGTTCTTC
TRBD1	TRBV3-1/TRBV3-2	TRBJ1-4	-	CASSLYRGPEKLFF	TGTGCCAGCAGCCTATACAGGGGTCCCGAAAAACTGTTTTTT
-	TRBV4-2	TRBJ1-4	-	CASSQRRAGGDEKLFF	TGTGCCAGCAGCCAGCGACGGGCGGGTGGGGATGAAAAACTGTTTTTT
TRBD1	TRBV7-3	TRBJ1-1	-	CASSLNSGRGSTPFF	TGTGCCAGCAGCTTAAACAGTGGCAGGGGGTCTACGCCTTTCTTT
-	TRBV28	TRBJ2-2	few	CASIPTGNTGELFF	TGTGCCAGCATCCCGACAGGGAACACCGGGGAGCTGTTTTTT
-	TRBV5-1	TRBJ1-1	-	CASSTTGRNTEAFF	TGCGCCAGCAGCACAACAGGGCGCAACACTGAAGCTTTCTTT
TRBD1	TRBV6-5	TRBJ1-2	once	CASISRDRGNYGYTF	TGTGCCAGCATAAGCAGGGACAGGGGAAACTATGGCTACACCTTC
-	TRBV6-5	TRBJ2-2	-	CASSYEGAPNTGELFF	TGTGCCAGCAGTTACGAAGGAGCGCCGAACACCGGGGAGCTGTTTTTT
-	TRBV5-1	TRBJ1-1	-	CASSYGQNTEAFF	TGCGCCAGCAGCTACGGACAGAACACTGAAGCTTTCTTT
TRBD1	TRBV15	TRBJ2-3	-	CATSNRGSTDTQYF	TGTGCCACCAGTAACAGGGGGAGCACAGATACGCAGTATTTT
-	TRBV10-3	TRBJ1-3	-	CAIRRDGTSGNTIYF	TGTGCCATCAGGCGGGACGGAACATCTGGAAACACCATATATTTT
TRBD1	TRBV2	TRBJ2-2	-	CASQKGAPGTGELFF	TGTGCCAGCCAAAAGGGGGCTCCGGGCACCGGGGAGCTGTTTTTT
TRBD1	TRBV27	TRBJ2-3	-	CASSARDRGRWEPSTDTQYF	TGTGCCAGCAGTGCCCGGGACAGGGGGCGGTGGGAGCCTAGCACAGATACGCAGTATTTT
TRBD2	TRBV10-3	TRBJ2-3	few	CAISPLTSGGTDTQYF	TGTGCCATCAGTCCACTCACTAGCGGGGGCACAGATACGCAGTATTTT
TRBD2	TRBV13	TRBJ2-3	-	CASTRTAGGPTDTQYF	TGTGCCAGCACCCGGACGGCGGGAGGGCCCACAGATACGCAGTATTTT
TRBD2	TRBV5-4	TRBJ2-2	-	CASSAGLENSRELFF	TGTGCCAGCAGCGCGGGACTAGAAAATAGCAGGGAGCTGTTTTTT
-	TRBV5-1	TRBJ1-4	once	CASSPATNEKLFF	TGCGCCAGCAGCCCTGCAACTAATGAAAAACTGTTTTTT
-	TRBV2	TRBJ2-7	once	CASSASRTAPSYEQYF	TGTGCCAGCAGCGCCTCTAGGACAGCCCCCTCCTACGAGCAGTACTTC
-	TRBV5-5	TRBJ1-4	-	CASSLAATNEKLFF	TGTGCCAGCAGCTTGGCCGCAACTAATGAAAAACTGTTTTTT
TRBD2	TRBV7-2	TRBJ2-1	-	CASSSTLAGRFGEQFF	TGTGCCAGCAGCTCTACACTAGCGGGGAGGTTCGGTGAGCAGTTCTTC
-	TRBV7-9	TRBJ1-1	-	CASRPAGSLEAFF	TGTGCCAGCAGACCCGCGGGGAGCTTAGAAGCTTTCTTT
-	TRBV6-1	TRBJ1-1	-	CASSARGEAFF	TGTGCCAGTTCGGCTCGGGGGGAGGCTTTCTTT
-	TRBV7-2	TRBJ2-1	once	CASSPNRPNEQFF	TGTGCCAGCAGCCCTAATCGCCCAAATGAGCAGTTCTTC
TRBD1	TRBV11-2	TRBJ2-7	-	CASSSGTGPYEQYF	TGTGCCAGCAGCTCGGGGACAGGACCCTACGAGCAGTACTTT
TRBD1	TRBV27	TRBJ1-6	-	CASSLRQGANSPLHF	TGTGCCAGCAGTTTAAGGCAGGGGGCAAATTCACCCCTCCACTTT
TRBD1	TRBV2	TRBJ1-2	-	CASSFTPGQGGYTF	TGTGCCAGCAGCTTCACCCCGGGACAGGGGGGCTACACCTTC
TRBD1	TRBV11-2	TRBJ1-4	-	CASSWGQFEATNEKLFF	TGTGCCAGCAGCTGGGGACAGTTCGAAGCAACTAATGAAAAACTGTTTTTT
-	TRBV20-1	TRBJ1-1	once	CSASRATEAFF	TGCAGTGCTAGCCGAGCCACTGAAGCTTTCTTT
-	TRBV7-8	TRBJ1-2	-	CASTRRGTSYGYTF	TGTGCCAGCACCCGTAGAGGGACTAGCTATGGCTACACCTTC
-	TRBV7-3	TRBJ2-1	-	CASSPDRLNEQFF	TGTGCCAGCAGCCCCGACAGGCTCAATGAGCAGTTCTTC